This TCR beta chain was recovered during a study of cytomegalovirus exposure and HLA in healthy donors. The PCR used 60 Vbeta and 13 Jbeta primers. Profiled with immunoSEQ multiplex PCR; TCRdb holds only in-frame clones, not every one. The sample contains fewer than 80,000 clones, 75% to 80% of which appear only once. V was pared by 7 bases and J by 0 bases, with 12 bases between. Germline V gene lookup returns CDR1 SNHLY and CDR2 FYNNEI. This CDR3 has 15 residues. Sequenced sample: PBMCs. The chain has TRBV2 and TRBJ1-4; no reliable D call. The TCR sequence derives from a man aged 18 to 29 in good health and CMV-seronegative. DNA for the CDR3: TGTGCCAGCAACTCAGGTCCAGCAACTAATGAAAAACTGTTTTTT. Translating it yields CASNSGPATNEKLFF.